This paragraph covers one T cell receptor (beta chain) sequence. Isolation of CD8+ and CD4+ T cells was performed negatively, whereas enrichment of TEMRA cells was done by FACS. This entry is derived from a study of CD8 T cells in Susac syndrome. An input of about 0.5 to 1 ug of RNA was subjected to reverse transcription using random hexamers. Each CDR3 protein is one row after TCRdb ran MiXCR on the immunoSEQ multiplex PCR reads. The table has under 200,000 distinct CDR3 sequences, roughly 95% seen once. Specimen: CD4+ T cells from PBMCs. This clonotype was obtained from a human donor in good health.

Here the CDR3 DNA reads TGTGCCAGCAGTGAGGATGGGGATGAGCAGTTCTTC. It encodes CASSEDGDEQFF. This sequence joins TRBV2 and TRBJ2-1; D is unresolved. This CDR3 spans 12 amino acids. V gave up 3 bases and J gave up 8 bases, with 8 bases separating them. Looked up from germline, CDR1 is SNHLY and CDR2 is FYNNEI.